This TCR beta chain was recovered during a study of beta chain features in type 1 diabetes. Points from the study as a whole: A PCR bias possibly favoring shorter templates would apply equally to patients and controls. TCRB repertoires of naive, central memory and Treg cells appeared more similar among patients than among healthy donors. TCRB CDR3s from Type 1 diabetes patients were moderately but significantly shorter in all four CD4+ subsets.

cDNA synthesis used the whole RNA isolate, giving expressed TCRB sequences. The average output of naive, central memory and regulatory T cell samples was several million reads. Only in-frame clones appear in the TCRdb table, and some are missing; sequencing was by immunoSEQ multiplex PCR. Seen here are about 260,000 clones, 24% observed once, and the top ten hold 0.012%. This clone turned up a few times. Its specificity is not known. V lost 4 bases and J lost 2; bases outside the gene matches: 4. Germline CDR1 reads SGHRS; CDR2 reads YFSETQ. CDR3 size: 15 residues. Sample: naive CD4+ T cells from blood. This sequence originates from a woman between 25 and 40 years old with type 1 diabetes. The chain employs TRBV5-1 and TRBJ2-5; TRBD1 matches at 11 bases. DNA for the CDR3: TGCGCCAGCAGCACCGGACAGGGGGCGCAAGAGACCCAGTACTTC. Its translation is CASSTGQGAQETQYF.